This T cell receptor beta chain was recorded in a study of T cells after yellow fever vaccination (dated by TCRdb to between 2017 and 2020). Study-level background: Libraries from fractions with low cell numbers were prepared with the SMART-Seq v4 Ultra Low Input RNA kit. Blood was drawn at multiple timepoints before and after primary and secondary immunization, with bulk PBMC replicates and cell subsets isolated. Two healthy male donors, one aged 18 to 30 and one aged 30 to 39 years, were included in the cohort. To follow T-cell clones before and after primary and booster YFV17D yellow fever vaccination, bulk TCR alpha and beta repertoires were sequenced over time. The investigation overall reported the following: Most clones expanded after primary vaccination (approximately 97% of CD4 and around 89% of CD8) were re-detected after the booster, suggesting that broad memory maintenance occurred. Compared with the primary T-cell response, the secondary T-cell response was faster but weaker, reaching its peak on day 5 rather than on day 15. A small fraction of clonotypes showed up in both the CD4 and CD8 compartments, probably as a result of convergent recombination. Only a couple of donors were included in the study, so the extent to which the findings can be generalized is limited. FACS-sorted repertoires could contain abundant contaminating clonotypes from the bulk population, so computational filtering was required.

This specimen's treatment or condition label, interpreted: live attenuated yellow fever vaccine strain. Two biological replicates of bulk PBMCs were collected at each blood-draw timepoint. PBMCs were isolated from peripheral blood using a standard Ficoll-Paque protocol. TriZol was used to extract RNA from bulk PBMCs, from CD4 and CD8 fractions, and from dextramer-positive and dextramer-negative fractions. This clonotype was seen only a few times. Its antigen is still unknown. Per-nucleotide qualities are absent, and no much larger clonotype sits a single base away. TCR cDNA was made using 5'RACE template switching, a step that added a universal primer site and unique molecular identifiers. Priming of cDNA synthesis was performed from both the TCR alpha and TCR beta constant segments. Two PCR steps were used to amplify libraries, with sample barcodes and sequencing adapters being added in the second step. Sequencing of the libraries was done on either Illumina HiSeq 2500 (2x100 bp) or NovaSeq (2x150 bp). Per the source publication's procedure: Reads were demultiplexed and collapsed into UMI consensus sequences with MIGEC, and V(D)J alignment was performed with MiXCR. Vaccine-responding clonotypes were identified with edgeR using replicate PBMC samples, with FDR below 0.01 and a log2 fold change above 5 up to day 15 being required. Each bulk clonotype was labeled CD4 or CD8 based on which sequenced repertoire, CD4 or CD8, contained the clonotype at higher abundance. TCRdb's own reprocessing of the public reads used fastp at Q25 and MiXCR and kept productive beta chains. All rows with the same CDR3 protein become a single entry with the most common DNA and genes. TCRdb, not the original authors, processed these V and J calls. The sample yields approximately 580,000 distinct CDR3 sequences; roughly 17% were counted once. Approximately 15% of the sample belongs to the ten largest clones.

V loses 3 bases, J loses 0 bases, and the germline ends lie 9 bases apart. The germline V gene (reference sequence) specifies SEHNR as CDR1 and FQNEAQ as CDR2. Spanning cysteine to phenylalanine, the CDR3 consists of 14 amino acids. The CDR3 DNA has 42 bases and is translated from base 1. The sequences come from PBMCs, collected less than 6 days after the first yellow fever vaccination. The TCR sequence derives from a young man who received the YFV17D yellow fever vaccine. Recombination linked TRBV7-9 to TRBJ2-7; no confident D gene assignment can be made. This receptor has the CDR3 CASSLLSYSYEQYF. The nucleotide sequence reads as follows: TGTGCCAGCAGCTTGCTGAGCTACTCCTACGAGCAGTACTTC.